The 23 T cell receptor beta chains below all came from one sample that was sequenced in a study of regulatory T cells in long-lasting Graves disease. Sample time point: persistent/refractory GD, antithyroid drugs over 5 years with positive TRAb. PBMC RNA served as the TCR library source. HTBI primers from iRepertoire and Arm-PCR of CDR3 regions yielded the TCR beta libraries. TCRdb reprocessed the multiplex PCR reads via MiXCR and lists one record per CDR3 protein. The table shows about 660,000 distinct CDR3 sequences, with approximately 29% occurring only once. The sequenced sample was peripheral blood mononuclear cells (PBMCs), obtained when the disease was refractory, from a patient treated with antithyroid drugs. The receptors stem from a female donor with Graves disease.

This clonotype was recorded at least ten times. J is TRBJ1-5 and V is TRBV28, with 7 bases fitting TRBD1. The CDR3 length is 17 residues. V lost 8 bases and J lost 0; bases outside the gene matches: 13. Germline V gives CDR1 MDHEN, CDR2 SYDVKM. Written as DNA, the CDR3 is TGTGCCAGCCGGAACCGCGACAGGGACCTTAGCAATCAGCCCCAGCATTTT. The encoded protein is CASRNRDRDLSNQPQHF.

The chain employs TRBV7-3 and TRBJ2-2, with D unresolved. This CDR3 spans 18 amino acids. Trimming cost V 5 bases and J 1 base, with 20 bases left between them. Looked up from germline, CDR1 is SGHTA and CDR2 is FQGTGA. CDR3 coding DNA: TGTGCCAGCAGCGTCAGCCCGTTTATTCTTCGGAACACCGGGGAGCTGTTTTTT. Protein sequence: CASSVSPFILRNTGELFF.

A few counts support this clonotype. The V gene is TRBV4-1, the J gene TRBJ1-2; D perhaps matches TRBD1 (6 bases). Trimming shortened V by 0 bases and J by 6 bases, and 17 bases separated the two germline ends. The CDR3 sequence is 16 residues long. Germline V gene sequence: CDR1 MGHRA, CDR2 YSYEKL. CDR3 protein: CASSQDGQPQTDGYTF. The CDR3 DNA sequence: TGCGCCAGCAGCCAAGATGGACAGCCTCAAACTGATGGCTACACCTTC.

This clonotype came up a few times. V and J are TRBV30 and TRBJ2-5, with a tentative D call TRBD1 (6 bases). The germline V and J ends were trimmed by 4 bases and 5 bases, with 17 bases remaining between them. Germline V gene lookup returns CDR1 GTSNPN and CDR2 SVGIG (reference sequence). The CDR3 has 14 residues. The CDR3 loop reads CAWTKMTGSETQYF. DNA of the CDR3: TGTGCCTGGACTAAGATGACAGGTTCGGAGACCCAGTACTTC.

The rearrangement uses TRBV15 and TRBJ1-3; TRBD1 might be the D (6 bases). This CDR3 is built from 18 residues. V was pared by 2 bases and J by 0 bases, with 17 bases between. Germline lookup yields CDR1 LNHNV and CDR2 YYDKDF (reference sequence). CDR3 coding DNA: TGTGCCACCAGCAGAACCCCCGGACAGTTGGGCTCTGGAAACACCATATATTTT. This codes for CATSRTPGQLGSGNTIYF.

This clonotype has a handful of counts. The V gene is TRBV30, the J gene TRBJ1-2; D is ambiguous. The CDR3 runs to 11 residues. Germline V CDR1 and CDR2: GTSNPN, SVGIG (reference sequence). The V and J ends lost 5 bases and 8 bases respectively, with 12 bases between them. CDR3 in amino acids: CAWSQLLGYTF. DNA for the CDR3: TGTGCCTGGTCGCAACTATTGGGCTACACCTTC.

This clonotype was recorded only once. The chain recombines TRBV5-1 with TRBJ2-7, with D perhaps matching TRBD2 (5 bases). The V gene's germline CDR1 is SGHRS and CDR2 YFSETQ. Trimming pared 0 bases from V and 0 bases from J, leaving 13 bases between. This CDR3 has 16 amino acids. The DNA of the CDR3 is TGCGCCAGCAGCTTGGGATTGAGCGGAAACTCCTACGAGCAGTACTTC. Translating it yields CASSLGLSGNSYEQYF. The complete variable domain, with remaining parts taken from reference TRBV5-1 and TRBJ2-7, reads KAGVTQTPRYLIKTRGQQVTLSCSPISGHRSVSWYQQTPGQGLQFLFEYFSETQRNKGNFPGRFSGRQFSNSRSEMNVSTLELGDSALYLCASSLGLSGNSYEQYFGPGTRLTVT.

The chain employs TRBV25-1 and TRBJ2-2; TRBD2 is a possible D gene (6 bases). The CDR3 runs to 16 residues. Trimming took 5 bases from V and 0 from J, leaving 13 bases between them. Germline loops: CDR1 MGHDK, CDR2 SYGVNS. Here the CDR3 DNA reads TGTGCCAGCAGTCTCGTGGGCGGGACGAACACCGGGGAGCTGTTTTTT. Translating it yields CASSLVGGTNTGELFF.

This clonotype was seen a few times. The chain links TRBV3-1 to TRBJ2-5; 10 bases align to TRBD2. CDR1 and CDR2 from the germline V gene are LGHDT and YNNKEL (reference sequence). The junction had 12 bases not matched to a gene; V was cut back by 2 bases and J by 6 bases. The CDR3 spans 17 residues. The CDR3 nucleotides read TGTGCCAGCAGCCAAAACGCTAGCGGGAGATTTGGAAAGACCCAGTACTTC. Translated: CASSQNASGRFGKTQYF.

This chain connects TRBV20-1 to TRBJ2-7; D may be TRBD1 (5 bases). The germline gives CDR1 DFQATT, CDR2 SNEGSKA (reference sequence). With 5 bases removed from V and 0 bases from J, the gap between germline ends came to 14 bases. The CDR3 is made up of 14 amino acids. CDR3 sequence (DNA): TGCAGTGCTTCCAGACAGACCAGCTCCTACGAGCAGTACTTC. Its protein is CSASRQTSSYEQYF.

This clonotype was observed a few times. The rearrangement joins TRBV20-1 to TRBJ1-5; D remains unclear. Trimming pared 6 bases from V and 3 bases from J, leaving 15 bases between. This CDR3 spans 14 amino acids. The V gene's germline CDR1 is DFQATT and CDR2 SNEGSKA (reference sequence). The CDR3: CSALGLFDNQPQHF. In DNA, the CDR3 is TGCAGTGCGCTTGGACTCTTTGACAATCAGCCCCAGCATTTT.

CDR3 protein: CAAGTDQNYGYTF. Written as DNA, the CDR3 is TGTGCGGCCGGGACAGACCAAAACTATGGCTACACCTTC. The chain couples TRBV7-9 to TRBJ1-2; 7 bases match TRBD1. The V gene's germline CDR1 is SEHNR and CDR2 FQNEAQ (reference sequence). This CDR3 region has 13 residues.

V gene TRBV12-3 or TRBV12-4 combines with J gene TRBJ1-5; TRBD1 matches 8 bases. The CDR3 contains 23 residues. V gave up 0 bases and J gave up 3 bases; unmatched junction bases: 25. The CDR3: CASSLAQGRGLSVGDRYNQPQHF. CDR3 nucleotide sequence: TGTGCCAGCAGTTTAGCGCAAGGTCGCGGGTTGTCAGTCGGGGACAGGTACAATCAGCCCCAGCATTTT.

This clonotype was found a few times. The genes are TRBV5-1 and TRBJ1-4, with D possibly TRBD1 on 5 matching bases. From germline, CDR1 is SGHRS and CDR2 YFSETQ. Trimming took off 4 bases at V and 2 bases at J, with 12 bases between the two ends. This CDR3 spans 15 amino acids. CDR3 residues: CASSPRDFTNEKLFF. The CDR3 DNA is TGCGCCAGCAGCCCCCGGGACTTTACTAATGAAAAACTGTTTTTT.

The table lists this clonotype with a few counts. The V and J genes are TRBV2 and TRBJ2-6; 10 bases match TRBD1. This CDR3 comprises 16 residues. Germline assignment: CDR1 SNHLY and CDR2 FYNNEI. With 8 bases clipped from V and 4 bases from J, the junction kept 8 bases outside the gene matches. The CDR3 sequence: CASVRDRGYGANVLTF. CDR3 sequence (DNA): TGTGCCAGCGTCCGGGACAGGGGTTACGGGGCCAACGTCCTGACTTTC.

The J gene is TRBJ2-3, the V gene TRBV29-1; TRBD2 matches at 7 bases. The CDR3 is made up of 14 amino acids. The germline V gene has CDR1 SQVTM and CDR2 ANQGSEA. With V trimmed by 7 bases and J by 1 base, 8 bases remained unmatched. Here the CDR3 reads CSGTRGVGTDTQYF. The DNA for the CDR3 is TGCAGCGGCACTCGGGGGGTCGGCACAGATACGCAGTATTTT.

This chain uses TRBV14 with TRBJ1-1, with a possible D match to TRBD1 (6 bases). The CDR3 is made up of 14 amino acids. Germline values: CDR1 SGHDN, CDR2 FVKESK. Trimming pared 4 bases from V and 5 bases from J, leaving 14 bases between. Here the CDR3 DNA reads TGTGCCAGCAGCCGAGAACAGGGATGGACTGAAGCTTTCTTT. Its translation: CASSREQGWTEAFF.

This clonotype was recorded many times. The chain couples TRBV12-3 or TRBV12-4 to TRBJ1-2, with D possibly being TRBD1 (5 bases). Trimming took off 4 bases at V and 4 bases at J, with 10 bases between the two ends. The CDR3 is 13 amino acids. In DNA, the CDR3 is TGTGCCAGCAGTTCCCAGGGTTTCTATGGCTACACCTTC. This translates into CASSSQGFYGYTF.

V is TRBV9 and J is TRBJ1-1; a weak D match, TRBD1 (6 bases). V lost 0 bases and J 8 bases, leaving 20 bases between the germline ends. Germline CDR1 reads SGDLS; CDR2 reads YYNGEE. This CDR3 contains 16 residues. The CDR3 is CASSVGTAERTDEAFF. CDR3 sequence (DNA): TGTGCCAGCAGCGTAGGAACCGCCGAGAGGACAGACGAAGCTTTCTTT.

The V and J genes are TRBV7-9 and TRBJ1-4, with D perhaps matching TRBD1 (6 bases). CDR3 length equals 14 residues. The germline V gene encodes CDR1 SEHNR and CDR2 FQNEAQ (reference sequence). Trimming left V 1 base short and J 6 bases short, with 9 bases between. The CDR3 nucleotides are TGTGCCAGCAGCTTAGGGACAGAAGATGAAAAACTGTTTTTT. This sequence encodes CASSLGTEDEKLFF.

Only a few counts were recorded for this clonotype. The gene calls are TRBV9 and TRBJ1-2; D might be TRBD1 (5 bases). V gave up 3 bases and J gave up 5 bases, with 20 bases separating them. Germline CDR1 reads SGDLS; CDR2 reads YYNGEE. The CDR3 is made up of 16 amino acids. As DNA, the CDR3 is TGTGCCAGCAGCGGCGGAAACTCCGGGACCCATTATGGCTACACCTTC. Its protein is CASSGGNSGTHYGYTF.

V and J are TRBV19 and TRBJ1-5; no clear D gene. In germline, CDR1 is LNHDA, CDR2 SQIVND (reference sequence). This CDR3 comprises 14 residues. V lost 1 base, J lost 5 bases, and 9 bases lay in between. The CDR3 bases are TGTGCCAGTAGTATAGGTGGTGGCGATCAGCCCCAGCATTTT. Translated: CASSIGGGDQPQHF.

In its sample, this clonotype was seen many times. The chain couples TRBV12-3 or TRBV12-4 to TRBJ1-4; a weak D match, TRBD1 (6 bases). Trimming pared 5 bases from V and 10 bases from J, leaving 17 bases between. The CDR3 is 14 amino acids. The CDR3 sequence is CASSPGHFFGKLFF. Here the CDR3 DNA reads TGTGCCAGCAGTCCGGGACACTTCTTTGGAAAACTGTTTTTT.